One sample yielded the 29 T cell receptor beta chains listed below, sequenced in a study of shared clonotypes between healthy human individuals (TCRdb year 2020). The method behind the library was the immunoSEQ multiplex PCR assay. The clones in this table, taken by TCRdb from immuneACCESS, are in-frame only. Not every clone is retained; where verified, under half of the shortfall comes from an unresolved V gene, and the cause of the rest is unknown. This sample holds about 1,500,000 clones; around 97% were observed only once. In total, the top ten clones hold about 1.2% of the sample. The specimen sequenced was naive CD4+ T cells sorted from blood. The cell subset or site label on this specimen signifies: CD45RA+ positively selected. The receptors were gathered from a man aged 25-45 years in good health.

This CDR3 reads CASSDSGTNTGELFF. The CDR3 DNA reads TGTGCCAGCAGCGATAGCGGGACGAACACCGGGGAGCTGTTTTTT. V gene TRBV25-1 combines with J gene TRBJ2-2; 8 nucleotides agree with TRBD2. V shed 6 bases, J shed 0 bases, and the junction held 3 bases outside the gene matches. CDR1 is MGHDK and CDR2 is SYGVNS in the germline V gene. This CDR3 has 15 amino acids. The whole variable domain, remainder taken from reference TRBV25-1 and TRBJ2-2, is EADIYQTPRYLVIGTGKKITLECSQTMGHDKMYWYQQDPGMELHLIHYSYGVNSTEKGDLSSESTVSRIRTEHFPLTLESARPSHTSQYLCASSDSGTNTGELFFGEGSRLTVL.

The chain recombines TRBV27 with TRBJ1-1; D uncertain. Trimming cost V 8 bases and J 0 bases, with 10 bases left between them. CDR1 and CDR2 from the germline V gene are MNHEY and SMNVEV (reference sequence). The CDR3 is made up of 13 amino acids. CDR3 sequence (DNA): TGTGCCAGCTGGGGTCAATTGAACACTGAAGCTTTCTTT. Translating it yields CASWGQLNTEAFF.

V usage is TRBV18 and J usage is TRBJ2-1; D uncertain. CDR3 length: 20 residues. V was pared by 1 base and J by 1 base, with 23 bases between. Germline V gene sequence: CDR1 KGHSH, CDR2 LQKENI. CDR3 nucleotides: TGTGCCAGCTCACCACGTTCGACAAGTAGGGCCGCCGTTTCCTACAATGAGCAGTTCTTC. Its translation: CASSPRSTSRAAVSYNEQFF.

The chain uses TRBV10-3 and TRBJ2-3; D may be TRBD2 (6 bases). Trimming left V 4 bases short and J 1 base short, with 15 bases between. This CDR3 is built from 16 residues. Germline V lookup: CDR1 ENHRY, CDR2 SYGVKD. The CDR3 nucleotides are TGTGCCATCAGTGGGGCCTTAGCGGATCGCACAGATACGCAGTATTTT. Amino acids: CAISGALADRTDTQYF.

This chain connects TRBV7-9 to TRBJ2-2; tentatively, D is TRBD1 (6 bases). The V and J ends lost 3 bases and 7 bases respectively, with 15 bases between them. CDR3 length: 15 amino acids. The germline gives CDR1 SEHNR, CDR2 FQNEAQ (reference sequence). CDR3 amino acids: CASSLKGGIDGELFF. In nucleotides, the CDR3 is TGTGCCAGCAGCTTGAAAGGGGGAATTGACGGGGAGCTGTTTTTT.

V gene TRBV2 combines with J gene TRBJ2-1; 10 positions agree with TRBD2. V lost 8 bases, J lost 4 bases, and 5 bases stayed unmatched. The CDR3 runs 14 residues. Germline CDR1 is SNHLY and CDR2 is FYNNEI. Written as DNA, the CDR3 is TGTGCCAGCTTGGGACTAGCGACTTACAATGAGCAGTTCTTC. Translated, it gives CASLGLATYNEQFF.

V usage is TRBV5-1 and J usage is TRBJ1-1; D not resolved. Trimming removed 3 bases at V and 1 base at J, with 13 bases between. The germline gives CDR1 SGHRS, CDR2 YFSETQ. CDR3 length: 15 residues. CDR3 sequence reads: CASSWAEIRNTEAFF. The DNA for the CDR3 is TGCGCCAGCAGCTGGGCAGAGATTCGGAACACTGAAGCTTTCTTT.

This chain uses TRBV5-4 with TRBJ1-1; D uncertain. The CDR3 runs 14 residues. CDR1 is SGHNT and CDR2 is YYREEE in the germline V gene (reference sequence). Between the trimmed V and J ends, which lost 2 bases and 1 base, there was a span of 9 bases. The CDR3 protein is CASSLKTENTEAFF. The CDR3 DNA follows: TGTGCCAGCAGCTTAAAGACGGAGAACACTGAAGCTTTCTTT.

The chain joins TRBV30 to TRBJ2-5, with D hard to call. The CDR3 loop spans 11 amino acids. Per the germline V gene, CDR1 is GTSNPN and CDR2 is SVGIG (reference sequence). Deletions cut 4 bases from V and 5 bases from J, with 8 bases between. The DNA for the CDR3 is TGTGCCTGGACCCAGAGGGAGACCCAGTACTTC. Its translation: CAWTQRETQYF.

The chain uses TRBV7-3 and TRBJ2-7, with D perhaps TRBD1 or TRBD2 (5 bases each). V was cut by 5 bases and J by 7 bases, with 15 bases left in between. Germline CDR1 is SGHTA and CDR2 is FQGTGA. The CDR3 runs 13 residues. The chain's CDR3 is CASSRGDRGEQYF. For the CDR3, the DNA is TGTGCCAGCAGCCGGGGCGACAGAGGAGAGCAGTACTTC.

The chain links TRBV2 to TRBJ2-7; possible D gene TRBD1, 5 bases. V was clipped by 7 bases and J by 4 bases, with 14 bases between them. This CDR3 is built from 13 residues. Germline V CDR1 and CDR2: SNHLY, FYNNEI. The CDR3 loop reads CASTTDRFYEQYF. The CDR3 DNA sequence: TGTGCCAGCACCACCGACAGATTTTACGAGCAGTACTTC.

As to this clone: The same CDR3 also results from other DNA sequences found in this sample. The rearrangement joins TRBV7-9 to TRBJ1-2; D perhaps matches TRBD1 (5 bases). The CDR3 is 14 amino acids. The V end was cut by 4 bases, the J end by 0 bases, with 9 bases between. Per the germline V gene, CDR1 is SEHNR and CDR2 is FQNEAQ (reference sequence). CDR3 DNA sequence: TGTGCCAGCAGCTCAGGGAGTTCTAACTATGGCTACACCTTC. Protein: CASSSGSSNYGYTF. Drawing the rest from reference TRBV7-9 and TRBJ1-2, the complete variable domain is DTGVSQNPRHKITKRGQNVTFRCDPISEHNRLYWYRQTLGQGPEFLTYFQNEAQLEKSRLLSDRFSAERPKGSFSTLEIQRTEQGDSAMYLCASSSGSSNYGYTFGSGTRLTVV.

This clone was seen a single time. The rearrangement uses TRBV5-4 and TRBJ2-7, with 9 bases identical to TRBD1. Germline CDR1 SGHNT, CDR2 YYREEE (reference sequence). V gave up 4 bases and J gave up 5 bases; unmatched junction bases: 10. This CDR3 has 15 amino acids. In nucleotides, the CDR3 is TGTGCCAGCAGCAACTCGGGACAGGGCCTGGACGAGCAGTACTTC. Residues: CASSNSGQGLDEQYF. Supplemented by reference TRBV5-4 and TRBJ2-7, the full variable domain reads ETGVTQSPTHLIKTRGQQVTLRCSSQSGHNTVSWYQQALGQGPQFIFQYYREEENGRGNFPPRFSGLQFPNYSSELNVNALELDDSALYLCASSNSGQGLDEQYFGPGTRLTVT.

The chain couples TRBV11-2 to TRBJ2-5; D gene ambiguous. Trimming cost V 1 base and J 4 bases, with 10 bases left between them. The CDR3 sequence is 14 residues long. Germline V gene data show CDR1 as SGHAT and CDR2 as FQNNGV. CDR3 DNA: TGTGCCAGCAGCTTAGCGTATCTCGGAGAGACCCAGTACTTC. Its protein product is CASSLAYLGETQYF.

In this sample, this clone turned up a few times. Written as DNA, the CDR3 is TGCAGCGCGATTGACAGGGAAGGCTACACCTTC. Its translation: CSAIDREGYTF. This chain connects TRBV29-1 to TRBJ1-2, with 7 bases matching TRBD1. V shed 7 bases and J 8 bases; nucleotides not matched to a gene: 7. CDR3 length equals 11 residues. Germline CDR1 reads SQVTM; CDR2 reads ANQGSEA.

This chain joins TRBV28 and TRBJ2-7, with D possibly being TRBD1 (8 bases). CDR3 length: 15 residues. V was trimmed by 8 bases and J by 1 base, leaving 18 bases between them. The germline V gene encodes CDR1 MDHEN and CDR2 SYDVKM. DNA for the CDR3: TGTGCCAGCTGCGGGGGAGACAGGGGTTCCTACGAGCAGTACTTC. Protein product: CASCGGDRGSYEQYF.

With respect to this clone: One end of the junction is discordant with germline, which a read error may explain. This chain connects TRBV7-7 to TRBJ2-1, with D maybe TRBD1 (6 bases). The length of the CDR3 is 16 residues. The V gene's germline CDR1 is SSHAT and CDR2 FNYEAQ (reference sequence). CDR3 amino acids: CASSLEPAGVSNEQFF. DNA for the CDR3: TGTGCTAGCAGCTTAGAACCAGCAGGGGTTAGTAATGAGCAGTTCTTC.

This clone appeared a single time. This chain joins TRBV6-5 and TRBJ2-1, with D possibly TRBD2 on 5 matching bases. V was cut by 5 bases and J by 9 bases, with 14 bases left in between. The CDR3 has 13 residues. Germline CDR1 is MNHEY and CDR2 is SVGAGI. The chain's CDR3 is CASSPRPEGEQFF. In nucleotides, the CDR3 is TGTGCCAGCAGTCCACGACCAGAGGGTGAGCAGTTCTTC.

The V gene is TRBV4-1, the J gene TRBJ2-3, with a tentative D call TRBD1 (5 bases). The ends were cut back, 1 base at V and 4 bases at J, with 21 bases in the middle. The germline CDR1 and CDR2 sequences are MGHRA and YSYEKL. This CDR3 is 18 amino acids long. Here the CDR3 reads CASSQAPRSSGQADTQYF. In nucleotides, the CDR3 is TGCGCCAGCAGCCAAGCCCCTCGGTCGTCAGGGCAGGCAGATACGCAGTATTTT.

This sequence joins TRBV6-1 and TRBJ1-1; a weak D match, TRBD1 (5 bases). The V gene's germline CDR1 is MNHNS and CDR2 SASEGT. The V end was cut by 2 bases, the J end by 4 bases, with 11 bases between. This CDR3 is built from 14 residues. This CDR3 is CASSENGRVTEAFF. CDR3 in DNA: TGTGCCAGCAGTGAAAATGGCAGGGTCACTGAAGCTTTCTTT.

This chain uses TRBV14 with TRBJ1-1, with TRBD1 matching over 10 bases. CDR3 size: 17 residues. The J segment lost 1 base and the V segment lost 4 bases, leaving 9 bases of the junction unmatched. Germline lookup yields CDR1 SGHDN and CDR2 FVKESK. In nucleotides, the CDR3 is TGTGCCAGCAGCCTCAACCCGGGACAGGGGACGAACACTGAAGCTTTCTTT. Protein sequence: CASSLNPGQGTNTEAFF. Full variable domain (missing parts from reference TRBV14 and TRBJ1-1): EAGVTQFPSHSVIEKGQTVTLRCDPISGHDNLYWYRRVMGKEIKFLLHFVKESKQDESGMPNNRFLAERTGGTYSTLKVQPAELEDSGVYFCASSLNPGQGTNTEAFFGQGTRLTVV.

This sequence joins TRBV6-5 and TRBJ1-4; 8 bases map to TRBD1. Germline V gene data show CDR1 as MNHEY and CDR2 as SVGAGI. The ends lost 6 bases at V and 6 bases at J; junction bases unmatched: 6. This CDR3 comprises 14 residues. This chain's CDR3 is CASSRTGSDEKLFF. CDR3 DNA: TGTGCCAGCAGCAGGACAGGGAGCGATGAAAAACTGTTTTTT.

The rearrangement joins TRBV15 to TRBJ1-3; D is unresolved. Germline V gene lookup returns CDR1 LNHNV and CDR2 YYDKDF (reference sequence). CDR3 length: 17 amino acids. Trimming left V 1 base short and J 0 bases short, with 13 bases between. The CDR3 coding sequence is TGTGCCACCAGCAGAGTCGAATTAATTTTCTCTGGAAACACCATATATTTT. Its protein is CATSRVELIFSGNTIYF.

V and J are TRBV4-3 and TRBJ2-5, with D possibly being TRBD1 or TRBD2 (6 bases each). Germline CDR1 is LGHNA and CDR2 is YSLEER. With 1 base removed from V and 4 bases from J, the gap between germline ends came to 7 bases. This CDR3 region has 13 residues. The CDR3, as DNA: TGCGCCAGCAGCCAAGCGGGGGCAGAGACCCAGTACTTC. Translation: CASSQAGAETQYF.

The CDR3 coding sequence is TGTGCCAGCAGCTTCGCGGGAGGGCGGACCTACGAGCAGTACTTC. This translates into CASSFAGGRTYEQYF. The chain is built from TRBV5-8 and TRBJ2-7; TRBD2 matches at 9 bases. CDR1 and CDR2 (germline): SGHTS, YDEGEE. The length of the CDR3 is 15 residues. The V gene end was trimmed by 2 bases and the J gene end by 2 bases; junction bases not matched to a gene: 5.

CDR3 DNA sequence: TGTGCCAGCAGTTTGTGGGACAGGTCCCCCCGGAAGCAGTACTTC. This gives the protein CASSLWDRSPRKQYF. This sequence joins TRBV28 and TRBJ2-7, with 8 bases fitting TRBD1. The CDR3 totals 15 residues. J lost 8 bases, V lost 3 bases, and 12 bases had no gene match. CDR1 MDHEN and CDR2 SYDVKM come from the germline V gene.

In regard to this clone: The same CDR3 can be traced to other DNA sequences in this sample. CDR3 in DNA: TGCGCCAGCAGCTTGGAGGGCAGGGACTACGAGCAGTACTTC. This sequence encodes CASSLEGRDYEQYF. V usage is TRBV5-1 and J usage is TRBJ2-7, with a possible D match to TRBD1 (5 bases). Germline-derived CDR1 and CDR2 are SGHRS and YFSETQ. V lost 0 bases and J 3 bases, leaving 10 bases between the germline ends. CDR3 length equals 14 residues.

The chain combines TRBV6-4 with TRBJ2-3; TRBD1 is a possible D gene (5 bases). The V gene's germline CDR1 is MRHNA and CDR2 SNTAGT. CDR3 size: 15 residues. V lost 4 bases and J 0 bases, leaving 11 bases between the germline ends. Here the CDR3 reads CASSVDGHSTDTQYF. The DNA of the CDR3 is TGTGCCAGCAGTGTAGACGGACATAGCACAGATACGCAGTATTTT.

The CDR3 DNA reads as TGCGCCAGCAGCCCCCGGGGACTAGCGGGACTGGACGAGCAGTACTTC. As protein: CASSPRGLAGLDEQYF. The V call is TRBV5-1, the J call TRBJ2-7; TRBD2 matches 13 bases. CDR1 is SGHRS, CDR2 YFSETQ, per germline. V lost 4 bases and J lost 5; bases outside the gene matches: 9. The CDR3 loop spans 16 amino acids.